The clone carrying this T cell receptor (beta chain) came up once. Profiling relied on immunoSEQ multiplex PCR, and the TCRdb table lists in-frame clones only, not all of them. The table lists fewer than 300,000 clones, about 91% of them singletons. Germline V CDR1 and CDR2: SGHNT, YYREEE (reference sequence). Trimming removed 2 bases from V and 7 bases from J; junction bases left unmatched: 11. The CDR3 contains 15 residues. Participants came from roughly 25 US areas, aged roughly 18 to 95 years. Participant-reported clinical history was the basis for cohort assignment. The data derive from a study of blood T cell repertoires in COVID-19. Study in general: Acute and convalescent COVID-19 samples came from the United States, Italy and Spain. The cDNA or gDNA used as material had been derived from T cells, B-cell-depleted T cells, or PBMCs.

The sample was PBMCs or T cells enriched from blood (not recorded which). The chain couples TRBV5-4 to TRBJ1-2; 7 bases match TRBD1. The clonotype was recovered from a woman aged 40 to 49 with acute COVID-19. The CDR3 bases are TGTGCCAGCAGCTTAGGTTCGACAGGGCTCACTGGCTACACCTTC. This codes for CASSLGSTGLTGYTF.